This entry features one TCR beta chain sequence. Its antigen is unidentified. The sample belongs to a study of T cells in Graves' hyperthyroidism and ophthalmopathy. Study-wide results and caveats: Most thyroid-expanded clonotypes above 0.001 were also found in blood.

Amplification of TCR beta CDR3 regions was performed using RNA transcripts as template. The HTBI primer set drove a first-round RT-PCR of the TCR CDR3. TCRdb fed the multiplex PCR reads into MiXCR, producing one record per CDR3 protein. The repertoire consists of about 270,000 distinct CDR3 sequences, with 13% to 15% occurring once and the leading ten covering around 30%. This CDR3 comprises 12 residues. Trimming took 3 bases from V and 9 from J, leaving 7 bases between them. Germline V lookup: CDR1 SGDLS, CDR2 YYNGEE. The sample of blood was obtained at first hyperthyroidism diagnosis (before any ophthalmopathy symptoms).

This clonotype originated in a woman aged 45-65 years with Graves' hyperthyroidism that later progressed to Graves' ophthalmopathy. The sample was blood. The V and J genes are TRBV9 and TRBJ1-6, with unresolved D. CDR3 sequence reads: CASSARGSPLHF. The DNA for the CDR3 is TGTGCCAGCAGCGCCCGAGGTTCACCCCTCCACTTT.